The 7 T cell receptor beta chains listed next were all sequenced from one sample in a study of T cell responses to AZD1222 COVID-19 vaccine. The table came from immunoSEQ multiplex PCR; TCRdb's copy has only in-frame clones and leaves some out. Seen here are 150,000 or so clones, 85% to 90% observed once, and the top ten hold around 1.6%. The sample was peripheral blood, taken on day 0 of AZD1222 vaccination. The source is an adult in good health.

The J gene is TRBJ1-5, the V gene TRBV2; tentatively, D is TRBD1 (5 bases). The CDR3 is 14 residues long. Germline values: CDR1 SNHLY, CDR2 FYNNEI. Trimming took off 6 bases at V and 0 bases at J, with 9 bases between the two ends. CDR3 DNA sequence: TGTGCCAGCAGCAAGGGGCATAGCAATCAGCCCCAGCATTTT. Its translation: CASSKGHSNQPQHF.

The CDR3 reads CASSMPGLGDTGELFF. CDR3 nucleotides: TGTGCCAGTAGTATGCCGGGACTGGGGGACACCGGGGAGCTGTTTTTT. This chain joins TRBV19 and TRBJ2-2; the D gene is possibly TRBD2 (6 bases). Germline-derived CDR1 and CDR2 are LNHDA and SQIVND (reference sequence). V was clipped by 3 bases and J by 3 bases, with 14 bases between them. The CDR3 consists of 16 residues.

V gene TRBV5-1 combines with J gene TRBJ1-2; D is possibly TRBD1 (6 bases). Germline values: CDR1 SGHRS, CDR2 YFSETQ. This CDR3 has 14 residues. Trimming removed 4 bases from V and 0 bases from J, with 10 bases in between. Here the CDR3 reads CASSGGQSNYGYTF. The CDR3 bases are TGCGCCAGCAGCGGTGGACAGTCTAACTATGGCTACACCTTC.

The gene calls are TRBV11-2 and TRBJ2-1, with 7 positions matching TRBD2. Losses at the gene ends were 2 bases for V and 0 bases for J; bases not matched to a gene: 10. Germline-derived CDR1 and CDR2 are SGHAT and FQNNGV. The CDR3 has 18 amino acids. Here the CDR3 DNA reads TGTGCCAGCAGCTTAAGACAAAGCGGGATCGTCTCCTACAATGAGCAGTTCTTC. This codes for CASSLRQSGIVSYNEQFF.

The V and J genes are TRBV6-6 and TRBJ2-7; no clear D. V was clipped by 8 bases and J by 0 bases, with 14 bases between them. The germline V gene has CDR1 MNHNY and CDR2 SVGAGI (reference sequence). CDR3 length: 14 residues. The CDR3 loop is CASQLTSASYEQYF. CDR3 sequence (DNA): TGTGCCAGCCAATTGACCAGCGCCTCCTACGAGCAGTACTTC.

The DNA of the CDR3 is TGTGCCAGCAGTTTAGGGGGCTCTGGAAACACCATATATTTT. This gives the protein CASSLGGSGNTIYF. V usage is TRBV6-5 and J usage is TRBJ1-3; TRBD1 is a possible D gene (6 bases). V lost 4 bases and J lost 0, with 7 bases in between. This CDR3 is built from 14 residues. Germline V gene sequence: CDR1 MNHEY, CDR2 SVGAGI.

The chain couples TRBV19 to TRBJ1-2; D might be TRBD1 (5 bases). CDR1 is LNHDA, CDR2 SQIVND, per germline (reference sequence). Trimming cost V 5 bases and J 7 bases, with 20 bases left between them. CDR3 size: 15 residues. The CDR3 bases are TGTGCCAGTAGTTCACGGTCCTACAGGTATCCTGGCTACACCTTC. Protein: CASSSRSYRYPGYTF.